This T cell receptor (beta chain) is drawn from a study of CD8 T cells in ankylosing spondylitis. Overall study findings and caveats: Blood from ankylosing spondylitis patients appeared to carry a characteristic roughly 8-variant TCR beta motif.

It was by quantitative 5'-RACE with molecular barcodes that TCR beta libraries were made. Each CDR3 protein is one row after TCRdb ran MiXCR on the 5' RACE reads. The top ten hold under 20% of the sample, which has fewer than 750,000 distinct CDR3 sequences, about 20% seen once. This clonotype was detected a few times. Its antigen is undetermined. The CDR3 is made up of 15 amino acids. V shed 2 bases and J shed 7 bases, with 14 bases lying between them. Germline V lookup: CDR1 MNHEY, CDR2 SVGEGT. This receptor was identified in a male donor with ankylosing spondylitis. The material sequenced was blood, either unsorted or a sorted T cell fraction (not recorded which). The chain combines TRBV6-2 or TRBV6-3 with TRBJ2-2; D is ambiguous. This CDR3 reads CASSYIDSRSGELFF. The CDR3, as DNA: TGTGCCAGCAGTTACATAGACTCCCGAAGCGGGGAGCTGTTTTTT.